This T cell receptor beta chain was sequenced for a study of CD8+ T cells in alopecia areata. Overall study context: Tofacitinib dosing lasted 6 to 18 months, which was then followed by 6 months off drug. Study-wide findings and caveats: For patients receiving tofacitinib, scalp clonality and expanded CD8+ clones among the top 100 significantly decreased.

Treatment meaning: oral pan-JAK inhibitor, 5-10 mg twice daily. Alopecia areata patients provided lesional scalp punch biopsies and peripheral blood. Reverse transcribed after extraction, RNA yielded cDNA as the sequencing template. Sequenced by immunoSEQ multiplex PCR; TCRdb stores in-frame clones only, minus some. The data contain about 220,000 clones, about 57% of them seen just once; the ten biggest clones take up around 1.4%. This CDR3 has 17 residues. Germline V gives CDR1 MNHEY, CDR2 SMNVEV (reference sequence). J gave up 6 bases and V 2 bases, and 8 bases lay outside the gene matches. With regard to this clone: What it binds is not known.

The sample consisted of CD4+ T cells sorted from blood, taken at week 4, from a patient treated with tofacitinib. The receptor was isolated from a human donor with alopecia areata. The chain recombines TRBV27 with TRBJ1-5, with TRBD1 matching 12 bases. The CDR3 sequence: CASSLVGTGGHFQPQHF. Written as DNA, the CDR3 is TGTGCCAGCAGTTTAGTGGGGACAGGGGGCCATTTTCAGCCCCAGCATTTT.